This entry concerns a single T cell receptor (beta chain). The data stem from a study of cytomegalovirus exposure and HLA in healthy donors. Vbeta (60) and Jbeta (13) primers were used in the PCR. Assay used: immunoSEQ multiplex PCR; TCRdb lists only in-frame clones, some missing. The sample carries 83,000 or so clones, about 76% recorded once. This TCR came from a man aged 25 to 40 in good health and CMV-seropositive. The sequenced sample was PBMCs.

The CDR3 coding sequence is TGTGCCAGCAGTACCCAACCCCTCGGACAGCTCTACGAGCAGTACTTC. This codes for CASSTQPLGQLYEQYF. The genes are TRBV28 and TRBJ2-5; possible D gene TRBD1, 6 bases. The J call may be incorrect, as the DNA end agrees better with TRBJ2-7. The CDR3 sequence is 16 residues long. CDR1 is MDHEN, CDR2 SYDVKM, per germline.